The rows below give T cell receptor beta chains drawn from one sample of a study of control samples from healthy donors and cancer patients. Assay used: immunoSEQ multiplex PCR; TCRdb lists only in-frame clones, some missing. The sample includes some 140,000 clones, 88% of them seen just once. What was sequenced was blood. Every receptor here comes from a woman under 40 in good health. The CDR3 runs from the conserved cysteine through the conserved F or W. Fields, in order: J gene, V gene, CDR3 length, D gene, clone size, CDR3 protein, CDR3 DNA. D genes are given only for firm matches. A clone size is listed for some rows: how often the clone was seen (once, few, many), or a class if it is expanded.

j_gene: TRBJ1-2
v_gene: TRBV2
len: 14
d_gene: NA
abundance: NA
CDR3aa: CASRADGTNYGYTF
CDR3nt: TGTGCCAGCAGGGCGGACGGCACGAACTATGGCTACACCTTC

j_gene: TRBJ1-2
v_gene: TRBV28
len: 15
d_gene: NA
abundance: NA
CDR3aa: CASSSLGDNLGGYTF
CDR3nt: TGTGCCAGCAGTTCCCTCGGGGACAACTTGGGAGGCTACACCTTC

j_gene: TRBJ2-1
v_gene: TRBV3-1/TRBV3-2
len: 16
d_gene: TRBD1
abundance: NA
CDR3aa: CASSQDPGQGKDEQFF
CDR3nt: TGTGCCAGCAGCCAAGATCCCGGACAGGGAAAGGATGAGCAGTTCTTC

j_gene: TRBJ1-2
v_gene: TRBV19
len: 15
d_gene: NA
abundance: NA
CDR3aa: CASSGGDLGGYGYTF
CDR3nt: TGTGCCAGTAGTGGGGGGGATCTAGGAGGGTATGGCTACACCTTC

j_gene: TRBJ1-2
v_gene: TRBV5-4
len: 15
d_gene: NA
abundance: NA
CDR3aa: CASSSPGSTNYGYTF
CDR3nt: TGTGCCAGCAGCTCCCCAGGTAGTACTAACTATGGCTACACCTTC

j_gene: TRBJ2-2
v_gene: TRBV12-3/TRBV12-4
len: 11
d_gene: NA
abundance: few
CDR3aa: CASSLYGELFF
CDR3nt: TGTGCCAGCAGCCTGTACGGGGAGCTGTTTTTT

j_gene: TRBJ2-1
v_gene: TRBV6-6
len: 15
d_gene: TRBD1
abundance: NA
CDR3aa: CASILDRDSYNEQFF
CDR3nt: TGTGCCAGCATTTTAGACCGGGACAGCTACAATGAGCAGTTCTTC

j_gene: TRBJ1-1
v_gene: TRBV23-1
len: 15
d_gene: NA
abundance: NA
CDR3aa: CASSHRRTGNTEAFF
CDR3nt: TGCGCCAGCAGTCATCGGAGGACGGGGAACACTGAAGCTTTCTTT

j_gene: TRBJ2-7
v_gene: TRBV20-1
len: 13
d_gene: NA
abundance: NA
CDR3aa: CSASIISHYEQYF
CDR3nt: TGCAGTGCTAGTATAATCTCCCACTACGAGCAGTACTTC

j_gene: TRBJ1-6
v_gene: TRBV3-1/TRBV3-2
len: 13
d_gene: NA
abundance: NA
CDR3aa: CASSQDGDSPLHF
CDR3nt: TGTGCCAGCAGCCAAGACGGGGATTCACCCCTCCACTTT